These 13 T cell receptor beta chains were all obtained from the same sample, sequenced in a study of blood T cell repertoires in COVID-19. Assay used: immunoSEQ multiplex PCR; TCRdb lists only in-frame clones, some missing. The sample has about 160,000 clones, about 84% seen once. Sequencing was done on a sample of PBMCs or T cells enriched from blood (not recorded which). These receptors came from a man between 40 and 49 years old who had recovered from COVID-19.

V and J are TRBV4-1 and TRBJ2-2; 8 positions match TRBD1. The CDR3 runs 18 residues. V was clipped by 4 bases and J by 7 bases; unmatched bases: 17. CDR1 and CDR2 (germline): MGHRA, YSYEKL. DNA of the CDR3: TGCGCCAGCAGCCGTAATCACGAACCGGGACAGGTGGGCGGGGAGCTGTTTTTT. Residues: CASSRNHEPGQVGGELFF.

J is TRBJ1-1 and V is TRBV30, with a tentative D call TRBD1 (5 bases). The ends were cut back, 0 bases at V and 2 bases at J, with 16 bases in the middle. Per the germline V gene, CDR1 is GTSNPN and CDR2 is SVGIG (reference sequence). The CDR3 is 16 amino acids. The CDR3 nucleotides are TGTGCCTGGAGTGTACCTTTTGGGGGGTATAACACTGAAGCTTTCTTT. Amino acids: CAWSVPFGGYNTEAFF.

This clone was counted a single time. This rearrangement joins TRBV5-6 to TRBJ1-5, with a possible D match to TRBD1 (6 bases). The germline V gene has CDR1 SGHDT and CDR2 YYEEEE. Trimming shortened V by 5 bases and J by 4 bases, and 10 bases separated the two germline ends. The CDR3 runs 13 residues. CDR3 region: CASSQGSNQPQHF. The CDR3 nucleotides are TGTGCCAGCAGTCAGGGGTCTAATCAGCCCCAGCATTTT.

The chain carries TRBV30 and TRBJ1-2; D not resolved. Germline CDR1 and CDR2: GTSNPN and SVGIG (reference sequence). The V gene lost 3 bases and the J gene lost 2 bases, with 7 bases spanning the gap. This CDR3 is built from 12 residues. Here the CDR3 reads CAWRVENYGYTF. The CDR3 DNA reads TGTGCCTGGAGAGTCGAGAACTATGGCTACACCTTC.

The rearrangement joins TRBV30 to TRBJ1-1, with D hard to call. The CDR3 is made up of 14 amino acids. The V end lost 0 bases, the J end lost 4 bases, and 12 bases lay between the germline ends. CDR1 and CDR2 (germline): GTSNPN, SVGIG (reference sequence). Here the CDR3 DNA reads TGTGCCTGGAGTGTATCTAGACGGGGCACTGAAGCTTTCTTT. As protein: CAWSVSRRGTEAFF.

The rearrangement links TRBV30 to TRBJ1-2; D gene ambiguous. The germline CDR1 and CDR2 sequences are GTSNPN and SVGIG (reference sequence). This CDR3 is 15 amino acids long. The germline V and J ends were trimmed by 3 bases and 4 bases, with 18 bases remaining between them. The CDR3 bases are TGTGCCTGGAGCCCTAGCGTAATTAAAGGCTATGGCTACACCTTC. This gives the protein CAWSPSVIKGYGYTF.

CDR3 sequence (DNA): TGTGCCATCAGCCCCGCGGGGGGAGGTGAAGATACGCAGTATTTT. This codes for CAISPAGGGEDTQYF. The chain recombines TRBV10-3 with TRBJ2-3, with 8 positions matching TRBD2. The CDR3 runs to 15 residues. Germline V gene data show CDR1 as ENHRY and CDR2 as SYGVKD. The V segment lost 6 bases and the J segment 5 bases; nucleotides outside the gene matches: 10.

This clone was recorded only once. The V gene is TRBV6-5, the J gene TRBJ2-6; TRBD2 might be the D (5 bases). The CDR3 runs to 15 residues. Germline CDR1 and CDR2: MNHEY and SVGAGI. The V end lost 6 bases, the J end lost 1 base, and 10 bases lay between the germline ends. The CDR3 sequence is CASSVGSSGANVLTF. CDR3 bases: TGTGCCAGCAGCGTAGGGAGTTCTGGGGCCAACGTCCTGACTTTC.

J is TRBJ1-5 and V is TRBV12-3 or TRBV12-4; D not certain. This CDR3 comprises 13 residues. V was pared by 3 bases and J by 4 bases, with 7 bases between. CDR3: CASSFLLNQPQHF. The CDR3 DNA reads TGTGCCAGCAGTTTTCTCCTTAATCAGCCCCAGCATTTT.

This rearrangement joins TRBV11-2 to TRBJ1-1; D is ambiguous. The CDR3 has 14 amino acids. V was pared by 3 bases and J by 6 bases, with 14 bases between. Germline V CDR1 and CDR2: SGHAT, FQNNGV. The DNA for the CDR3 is TGTGCCAGCAGCTTTGCCCACGTCAGTCCTGAAGCTTTCTTT. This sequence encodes CASSFAHVSPEAFF.

The CDR3 sequence: CASSVDSDKTQYF. In nucleotides, the CDR3 is TGTGCCAGCTCCGTCGACAGCGACAAGACCCAGTACTTC. This rearrangement joins TRBV18 to TRBJ2-5, with a weak D call TRBD1 (5 bases). Germline values: CDR1 KGHSH, CDR2 LQKENI. Trimming cost V 6 bases and J 6 bases, with 14 bases left between them. CDR3 length equals 13 residues.

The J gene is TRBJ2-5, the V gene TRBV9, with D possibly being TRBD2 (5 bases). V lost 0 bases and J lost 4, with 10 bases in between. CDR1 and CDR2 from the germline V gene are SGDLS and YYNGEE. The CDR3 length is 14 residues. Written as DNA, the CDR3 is TGTGCCAGCAGCGTAGGAGGTGGAGGAGAGACCCAGTACTTC. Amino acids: CASSVGGGGETQYF.

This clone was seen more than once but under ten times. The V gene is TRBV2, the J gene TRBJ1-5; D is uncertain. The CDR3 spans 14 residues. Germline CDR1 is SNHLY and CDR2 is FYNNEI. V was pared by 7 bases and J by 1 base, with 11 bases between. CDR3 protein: CASTYGGSNQPQHF. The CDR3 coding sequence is TGTGCCAGCACCTACGGCGGCAGCAATCAGCCCCAGCATTTT.